This T cell receptor beta chain was sequenced in a study of blood T cell repertoires in COVID-19. Across the whole study: Collection of acute and convalescent COVID-19 samples took place in the United States, Italy and Spain. Sources were T cells, B-cell-depleted T cells, or PBMCs; the material itself was cDNA or gDNA.

Methods used by the authors: Amplification of reference gene primers was used by the study to estimate nucleated cell counts. Profiled with immunoSEQ multiplex PCR; TCRdb holds only in-frame clones, not every one. That table supplies the V and J calls and clone size; D and trimming were determined from the DNA. The sample includes about 64,000 clones, roughly 88% of them seen just once. This clone was found once. CDR3 length: 16 amino acids. CDR1 is LGHDT and CDR2 is YNNKEL in the germline V gene (reference sequence). V dropped 3 bases and J dropped 4 bases, with 18 bases sitting between them. The sample was peripheral blood. The TCR comes from a woman between 55 and 75 years old with acute or convalescent COVID-19. This chain uses TRBV3-1 (or the pseudogene TRBV3-2) with TRBJ1-2; TRBD1 might be the D (5 bases). The CDR3 coding sequence is TGTGCCAGCAGCCACGGGACGGCGGGGAGTGGCTATGGCTACACCTTC. Its protein product is CASSHGTAGSGYGYTF.